These 22 T cell receptor beta chains originate from one sample sequenced in a study of cytomegalovirus exposure and HLA in healthy donors. Primers included in the PCR were 60 Vbeta and 13 Jbeta primers. Measured with immunoSEQ multiplex PCR; TCRdb has only the in-frame clones, and not every one. The data hold about 120,000 clones, with roughly 80% observed a single time. The sequencing input was PBMCs. The source is a woman between 50 and 59 years old in good health and CMV-seronegative.

This chain uses TRBV25-1 with TRBJ2-3, with a tentative D call TRBD1 (6 bases). Germline loops: CDR1 MGHDK, CDR2 SYGVNS. V was cut by 4 bases and J by 4 bases, with 12 bases left in between. The CDR3 consists of 14 residues. The CDR3 loop reads CASSASTGPDTQYF. In nucleotides, the CDR3 is TGTGCCAGCAGTGCCTCCACAGGGCCAGATACGCAGTATTTT.

V usage is TRBV5-1 and J usage is TRBJ2-7; no clear D. The CDR3 contains 12 residues. In germline, CDR1 is SGHRS, CDR2 YFSETQ. Trimming removed 6 bases from V and 3 bases from J, with 10 bases in between. DNA of the CDR3: TGCGCCAGCAACTCTGCGGACTACGAGCAGTACTTC. It encodes CASNSADYEQYF.

This chain uses TRBV28 with TRBJ1-6; 10 positions agree with TRBD1. With 3 bases clipped from V and 5 bases from J, the junction kept 7 bases outside the gene matches. CDR1 is MDHEN, CDR2 SYDVKM, per germline. The CDR3 loop spans 17 amino acids. In DNA, the CDR3 is TGTGCCAGCAGTTTGACACCCGGGACAGGGGATAATTCACCCCTCCACTTT. As protein: CASSLTPGTGDNSPLHF.

The genes are TRBV7-2 and TRBJ2-7, with D possibly being TRBD1 (6 bases). The CDR3 length is 15 residues. V was pared by 3 bases and J by 4 bases, with 16 bases between. Germline CDR1 SGHTA, CDR2 FQGNSA. The CDR3 loop reads CASSFGQSVSYEQYF. CDR3 bases: TGTGCCAGCAGCTTCGGACAGAGCGTTAGTTACGAGCAGTACTTC.

The rearrangement links TRBV9 to TRBJ2-2; 8 bases align to TRBD2. Germline V gene data show CDR1 as SGDLS and CDR2 as YYNGEE. The junction had 2 bases not matched to a gene; V was cut back by 3 bases and J by 1 base. The CDR3 extends over 15 amino acids. CDR3 coding DNA: TGTGCCAGCAGCGCGAGCGGGGGGAACACCGGGGAGCTGTTTTTT. Encoded protein: CASSASGGNTGELFF. Full variable domain (remainder filled in from reference TRBV9 and TRBJ2-2): DSGVTQTPKHLITATGQRVTLRCSPRSGDLSVYWYQQSLDQGLQFLIQYYNGEERAKGNILERFSAQQFPDLHSELNLSSLELGDSALYFCASSASGGNTGELFFGEGSRLTVL.

V gene TRBV29-1 combines with J gene TRBJ2-3; D is perhaps TRBD2 (6 bases). Germline lookup yields CDR1 SQVTM and CDR2 ANQGSEA. V shed 0 bases and J shed 3 bases, with 13 bases lying between them. The CDR3 contains 15 residues. Here the CDR3 DNA reads TGCAGCGTTGAAGATCCGGAGGGATGGACAGATACGCAGTATTTT. It is translated as CSVEDPEGWTDTQYF.

CDR3 DNA sequence: TGTGCCAGCAGCCATCTTAGACAGGGCCAAGAGACCCAGTACTTC. It encodes CASSHLRQGQETQYF. V and J are TRBV7-9 and TRBJ2-5; 7 positions agree with TRBD1. The CDR3 is 15 residues long. With 5 bases clipped from V and 1 base from J, the junction kept 7 bases outside the gene matches. Per the germline V gene, CDR1 is SEHNR and CDR2 is FQNEAQ (reference sequence).

This clone was detected a few times. The chain combines TRBV5-6 with TRBJ2-1; 11 bases agree with TRBD2. This CDR3 is built from 17 residues. Trimming at V came to 3 bases and at J to 7 bases, leaving 12 bases not matched to a gene. Germline V lookup: CDR1 SGHDT, CDR2 YYEEEE. CDR3 coding DNA: TGTGCCAGCAGCTCCCCTATGACTAGCGGGATGGGGAATGAGCAGTTCTTC. Its protein is CASSSPMTSGMGNEQFF.

The chain has TRBV2 and TRBJ2-7, with no clear D. The V gene's germline CDR1 is SNHLY and CDR2 FYNNEI. Trimming removed 3 bases at V and 5 bases at J, with 14 bases between. The CDR3 is 14 amino acids. The CDR3 DNA reads as TGTGCCAGCAGTGACCTAGTAGGTTCCCACGAGCAGTACTTC. This sequence encodes CASSDLVGSHEQYF.

The rearrangement links TRBV9 to TRBJ2-1, with 8 bases lining up with TRBD2. The ends lost 4 bases at V and 7 bases at J; junction bases unmatched: 10. From germline, CDR1 is SGDLS and CDR2 YYNGEE. The CDR3 loop spans 15 amino acids. CDR3 sequence (DNA): TGTGCCAGCAGCAAGGTCTTAGCGGGACCGAATGAGCAGTTCTTC. Translation gives CASSKVLAGPNEQFF.

V gene TRBV27 combines with J gene TRBJ2-7; a possible D gene is TRBD1 (6 bases). Trimming took off 5 bases at V and 3 bases at J, with 14 bases between the two ends. Looked up from germline, CDR1 is MNHEY and CDR2 is SMNVEV (reference sequence). The CDR3 is 14 amino acids. The CDR3 region has the DNA TGTGCCAGCAGTCCACAGGGACGGTTCTACGAGCAGTACTTC. This translates into CASSPQGRFYEQYF.

The chain recombines TRBV5-1 with TRBJ2-6, with TRBD1 matching 7 bases. Germline V gene sequence: CDR1 SGHRS, CDR2 YFSETQ. The CDR3 loop spans 20 amino acids. J was trimmed by 1 base and V by 5 bases; bases with no gene match: 18. The CDR3 coding sequence is TGCGCCAGCAGGGAGACAGGGTTTACCCCTGGGGTATCTGGGGCCAACGTCCTGACTTTC. Encoded protein: CASRETGFTPGVSGANVLTF.

The V and J genes are TRBV7-8 and TRBJ1-2, with no clear D. Germline CDR1 is SGHVS and CDR2 is FQNEAQ. Deletions cut 11 bases from V and 4 bases from J, with 11 bases between. The CDR3 sequence is 11 residues long. CDR3 region: CASEGGYGYTF. In DNA, the CDR3 is TGTGCCTCCGAGGGAGGCTATGGCTACACCTTC.

The rearrangement links TRBV21-1 to TRBJ2-7; the table names TRBD1, a call not compared with the DNA. TRBV21-1 is shown as a pseudogene. The CDR3 is 14 residues long. The CDR3 nucleotides read TGTGCCAGCAGCAAAGGACAGGGAGCCAACGAGCAGTACTTC. Amino acids: CASSKGQGANEQYF.

This clone was seen a few times. The V gene is TRBV6-1, the J gene TRBJ1-1; D remains unclear. The CDR3 is 11 amino acids. With 7 bases removed from V and 5 bases from J, the gap between germline ends came to 8 bases. Germline CDR1 and CDR2: MNHNS and SASEGT. The DNA of the CDR3 is TGTGCCAGCATGAGGGATACTGAAGCTTTCTTT. Translated, it gives CASMRDTEAFF.

The chain carries TRBV28 and TRBJ2-3; D is ambiguous. Between the trimmed V and J ends, which lost 5 bases and 6 bases, there was a span of 3 bases. CDR3 size: 10 residues. Germline V gives CDR1 MDHEN, CDR2 SYDVKM. The CDR3 DNA reads TGTGCCAGCAGTCATGATACGCAGTATTTT. This sequence encodes CASSHDTQYF.

J is TRBJ1-2 and V is TRBV5-4; D not resolved. The CDR3 extends over 13 amino acids. Trimming took 4 bases from V and 3 from J, leaving 10 bases between them. In germline, CDR1 is SGHNT, CDR2 YYREEE (reference sequence). Written as DNA, the CDR3 is TGTGCCAGCAGCCCGGAACGGGACTATGGCTACACCTTC. As protein: CASSPERDYGYTF.

This clone has more than one count but fewer than ten. This chain uses TRBV28 with TRBJ2-1; possibly TRBD2 for D (6 bases). V dropped 7 bases and J dropped 11 bases, with 18 bases sitting between them. Germline V gene sequence: CDR1 MDHEN, CDR2 SYDVKM. CDR3 length: 13 residues. The DNA for the CDR3 is TGTGCCAGCACGAAGACCTCTAGCGCTAAGCAGTTCTTC. Translation: CASTKTSSAKQFF.

The genes are TRBV28 and TRBJ2-3; perhaps TRBD2 as D (6 bases). V was pared by 3 bases and J by 0 bases, with 16 bases between. This CDR3 has 17 amino acids. Germline lookup yields CDR1 MDHEN and CDR2 SYDVKM. This CDR3 reads CASSLYLSGTSTDTQYF. The CDR3 DNA reads TGTGCCAGCAGTTTGTATCTTAGCGGTACTAGCACAGATACGCAGTATTTT.

This clone appeared once. The CDR3 coding sequence is TGCAGCGTTGAAGCGACAGGGGGACAAGAGACCCAGTACTTC. Its translation is CSVEATGGQETQYF. The chain has TRBV29-1 and TRBJ2-5; 9 positions agree with TRBD1. CDR3 size: 14 residues. Germline CDR1 and CDR2: SQVTM and ANQGSEA. With V trimmed by 1 base and J by 2 bases, 2 bases remained unmatched.

Note on this clone: Additional DNA sequences in this sample encode the identical CDR3. J is TRBJ2-7 and V is TRBV20-1; D remains ambiguous. The CDR3 extends over 11 amino acids. The germline V and J ends were trimmed by 6 bases and 7 bases, with 13 bases remaining between them. Germline V gene sequence: CDR1 DFQATT, CDR2 SNEGSKA (reference sequence). The CDR3 sequence: CSATQTGEQYF. For the CDR3, the DNA is TGCAGTGCAACTCAAACTGGTGAGCAGTACTTC.

This clone appeared once. The chain links TRBV19 to TRBJ2-1; D unresolved. V lost 4 bases and J 6 bases, leaving 4 bases between the germline ends. Germline-derived CDR1 and CDR2 are LNHDA and SQIVND (reference sequence). The CDR3 has 11 amino acids. This CDR3 reads CASSTFNEQFF. CDR3 nucleotide sequence: TGTGCCAGTAGTACTTTCAATGAGCAGTTCTTC.